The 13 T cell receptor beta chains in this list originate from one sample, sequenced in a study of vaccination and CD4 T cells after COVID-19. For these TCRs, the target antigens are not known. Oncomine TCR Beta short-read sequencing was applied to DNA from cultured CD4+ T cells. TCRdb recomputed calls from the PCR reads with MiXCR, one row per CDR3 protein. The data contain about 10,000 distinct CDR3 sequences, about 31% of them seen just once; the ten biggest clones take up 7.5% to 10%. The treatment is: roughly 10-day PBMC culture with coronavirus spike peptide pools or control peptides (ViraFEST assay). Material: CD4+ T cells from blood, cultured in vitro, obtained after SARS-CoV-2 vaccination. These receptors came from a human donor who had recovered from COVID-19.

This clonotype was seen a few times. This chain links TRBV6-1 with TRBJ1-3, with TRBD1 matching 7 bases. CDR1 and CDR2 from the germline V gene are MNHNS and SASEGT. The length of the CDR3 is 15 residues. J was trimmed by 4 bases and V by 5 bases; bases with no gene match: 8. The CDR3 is CASSLYTGAGNTIYF. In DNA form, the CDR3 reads TGTGCCAGCAGTCTCTATACAGGGGCCGGAAACACCATATATTTT.

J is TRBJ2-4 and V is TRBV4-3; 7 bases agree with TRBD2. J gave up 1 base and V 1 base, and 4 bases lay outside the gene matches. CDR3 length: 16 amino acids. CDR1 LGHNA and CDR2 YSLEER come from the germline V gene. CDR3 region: CASSQGGGWAKNIQYF. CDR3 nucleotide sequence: TGCGCCAGCAGCCAAGGGGGGGGATGGGCCAAAAACATTCAGTACTTC.

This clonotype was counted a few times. CDR3 residues: CATSDRGASGSLYEQYF. The CDR3 coding sequence is TGTGCCACCAGTGATCGAGGAGCTAGCGGGAGTTTGTACGAGCAGTACTTC. V and J are TRBV24-1 and TRBJ2-7; 10 bases fit TRBD2. After removal of 3 bases from V and 4 bases from J, the junction contained 11 bases not matched to a gene. The germline CDR1 and CDR2 sequences are KGHDR and SFDVKD. The CDR3 runs 17 residues.

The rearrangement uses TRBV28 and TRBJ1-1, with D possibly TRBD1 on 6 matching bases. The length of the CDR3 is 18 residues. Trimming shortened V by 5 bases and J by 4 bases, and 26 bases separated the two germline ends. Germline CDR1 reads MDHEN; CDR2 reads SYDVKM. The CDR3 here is CASSHLRGAYKGPTEAFF. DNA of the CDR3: TGTGCCAGCAGTCACCTGAGGGGGGCCTACAAAGGCCCCACTGAAGCTTTCTTT.

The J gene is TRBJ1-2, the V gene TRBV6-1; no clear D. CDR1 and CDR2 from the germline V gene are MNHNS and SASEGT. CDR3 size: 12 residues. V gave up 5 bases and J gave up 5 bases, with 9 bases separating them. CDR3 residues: CASSITGYGYTF. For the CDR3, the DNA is TGTGCCAGCAGTATCACGGGATATGGCTACACCTTC.

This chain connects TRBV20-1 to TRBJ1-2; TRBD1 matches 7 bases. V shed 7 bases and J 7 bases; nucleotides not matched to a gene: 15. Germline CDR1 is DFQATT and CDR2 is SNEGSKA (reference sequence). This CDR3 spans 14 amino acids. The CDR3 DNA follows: TGCAGTGTTGTAATCGGACAGGTCAACGTTGGCTACACCTTC. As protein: CSVVIGQVNVGYTF.

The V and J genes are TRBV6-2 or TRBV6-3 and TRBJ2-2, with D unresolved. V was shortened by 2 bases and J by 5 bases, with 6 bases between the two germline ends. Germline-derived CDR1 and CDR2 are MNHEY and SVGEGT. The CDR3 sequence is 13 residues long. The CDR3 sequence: CASSYLRTGELFF. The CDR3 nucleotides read TGTGCCAGCAGTTACCTTCGAACCGGGGAGCTGTTTTTT.

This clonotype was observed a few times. The CDR3 DNA is TGTGCCACCAGTGAGACGGGACAGAAAGAGACCCAGTACTTC. Translated: CATSETGQKETQYF. J is TRBJ2-5 and V is TRBV24-1; TRBD1 aligns across 7 bases. This CDR3 region has 14 residues. Germline lookup yields CDR1 KGHDR and CDR2 SFDVKD. V was pared by 4 bases and J by 3 bases, with 4 bases of the junction left unmatched.

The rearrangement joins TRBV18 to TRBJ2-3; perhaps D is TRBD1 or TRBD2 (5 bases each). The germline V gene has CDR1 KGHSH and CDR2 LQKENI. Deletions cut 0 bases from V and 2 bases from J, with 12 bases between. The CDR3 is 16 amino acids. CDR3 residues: CASSPPSGTPTDTQYF. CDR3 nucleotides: TGTGCCAGCTCACCACCTTCAGGGACCCCCACAGATACGCAGTATTTT.

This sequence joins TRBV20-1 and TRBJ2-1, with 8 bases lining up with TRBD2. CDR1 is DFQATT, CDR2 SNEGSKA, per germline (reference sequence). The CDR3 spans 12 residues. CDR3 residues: CSASGRRDEQFF. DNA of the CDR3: TGCAGCGCCAGCGGGAGAAGGGATGAGCAGTTCTTC.

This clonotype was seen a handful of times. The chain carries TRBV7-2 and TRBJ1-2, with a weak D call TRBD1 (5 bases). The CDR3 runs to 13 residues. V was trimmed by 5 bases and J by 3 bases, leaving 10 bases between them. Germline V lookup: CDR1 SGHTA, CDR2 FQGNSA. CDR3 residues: CASSSREHYGYTF. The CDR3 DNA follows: TGTGCCAGCAGCAGCAGGGAGCACTATGGCTACACCTTC.

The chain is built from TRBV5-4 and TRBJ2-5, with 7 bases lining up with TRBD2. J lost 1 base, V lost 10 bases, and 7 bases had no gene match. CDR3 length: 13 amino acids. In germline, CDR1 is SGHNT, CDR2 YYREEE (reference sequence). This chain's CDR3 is CADGGGPQETQYF. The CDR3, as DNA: TGTGCCGACGGGGGAGGGCCCCAAGAGACCCAGTACTTC.

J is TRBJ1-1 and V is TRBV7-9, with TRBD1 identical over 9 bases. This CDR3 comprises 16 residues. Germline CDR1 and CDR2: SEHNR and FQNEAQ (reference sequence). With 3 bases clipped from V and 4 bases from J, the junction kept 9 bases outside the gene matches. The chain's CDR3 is CASSFPDRGSATEAFF. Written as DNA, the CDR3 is TGTGCCAGCAGCTTCCCAGACAGGGGGTCGGCCACTGAAGCTTTCTTT.